This T cell receptor beta chain stems from a study of PD-L1 blockade in urothelial cancer. Looking at the study overall: About 90% of the roughly 29 patients were men who had bladder-origin urothelial cancer. Researchers looked at the blood 3 weeks (second dose) and 6 weeks after treatment began. The median T cell count in blood samples was more than 110,000.

This table comes from immunoSEQ multiplex PCR, and its TCRdb copy is limited to in-frame clones, with some not included. This sample has 70,000 to 95,000 clones, with roughly 90% found just once. Time point: pretreatment peripheral blood. V was pared by 2 bases and J by 7 bases, with 8 bases of the junction left unmatched. The CDR3 contains 15 residues. Per the germline V gene, CDR1 is MNHNS and CDR2 is SASEGT. The chain carries TRBV6-1 and TRBJ1-5; 7 bases line up with TRBD1. The sequence derives from a woman older than 75 with urothelial cancer. The source material was PBMCs, sampled around atezolizumab (anti-PD-L1) treatment. This CDR3 reads CASSEPAGGGQPQHF. CDR3 coding DNA: TGTGCCAGCAGTGAACCTGCAGGGGGTGGGCAGCCCCAGCATTTT.